This record concerns one T cell receptor beta chain sequence. This record belongs to a study of regulatory T cells in long-lasting Graves disease. The time point denotes: newly diagnosed GD, antithyroid drugs for less than 3 months. The TCR library used RNA extracted from PBMCs. Trimming removed 2 bases at V and 6 bases at J, with 13 bases between. This CDR3 spans 14 amino acids. CDR1 DFQATT and CDR2 SNEGSKA come from the germline V gene (reference sequence). TCR beta libraries were built with iRepertoire HTBI primers and Arm-PCR of CDR3 regions. MiXCR, run by TCRdb on the multiplex PCR reads, gives a single entry per CDR3 protein. The table records around 420,000 distinct CDR3 sequences, 15% of them present only once. The same sample was also studied in work on T cells in Graves' hyperthyroidism and ophthalmopathy.

Specimen: peripheral blood mononuclear cells (PBMCs), collected at new diagnosis, from a patient treated with antithyroid drugs. The source of this sequence is a woman aged 40 to 50 with Graves disease. This chain uses TRBV20-1 with TRBJ2-2, with D possibly matching TRBD2 (6 bases). DNA for the CDR3: TGCAGTGCTAGACCGGGGGTAGGGTCCGGGGAGCTGTTTTTT. This gives the protein CSARPGVGSGELFF.